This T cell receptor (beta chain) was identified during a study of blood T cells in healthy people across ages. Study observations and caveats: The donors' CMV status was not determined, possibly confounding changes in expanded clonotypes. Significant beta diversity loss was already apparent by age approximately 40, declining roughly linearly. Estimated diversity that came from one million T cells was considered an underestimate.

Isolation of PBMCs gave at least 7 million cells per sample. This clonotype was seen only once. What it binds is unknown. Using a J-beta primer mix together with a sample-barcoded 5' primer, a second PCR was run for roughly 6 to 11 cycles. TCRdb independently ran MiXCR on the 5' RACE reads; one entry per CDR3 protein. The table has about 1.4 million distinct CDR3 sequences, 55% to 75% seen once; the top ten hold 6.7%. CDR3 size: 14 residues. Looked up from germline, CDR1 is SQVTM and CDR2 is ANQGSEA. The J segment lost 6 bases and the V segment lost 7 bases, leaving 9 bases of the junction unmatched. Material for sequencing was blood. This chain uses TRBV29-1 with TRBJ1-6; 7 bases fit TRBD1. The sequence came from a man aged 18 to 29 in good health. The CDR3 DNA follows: TGCAGCGCCCGGGAAACAGGGGCTAATTCACCCCTCCACTTT. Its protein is CSARETGANSPLHF.